The 21 T cell receptor beta chains below come from one sample, sequenced in a study of shared clonotypes between healthy human individuals. Sequenced by immunoSEQ multiplex PCR; TCRdb stores in-frame clones only, minus some. Among roughly 2 million clones listed, under 97% were seen once. Sequencing input: naive CD4+ T cells sorted from blood. Stated subset: CD45RA+ positively selected. These receptor sequences come from a young man in good health.

The chain employs TRBV27 and TRBJ1-4; 9 nucleotides match TRBD1. This CDR3 has 17 residues. J was trimmed by 7 bases and V by 4 bases; bases with no gene match: 13. Looked up from germline, CDR1 is MNHEY and CDR2 is SMNVEV (reference sequence). The CDR3 loop is CASSSAPAQGAGEKLFF. The DNA for the CDR3 is TGTGCCAGCAGTTCCGCCCCCGCACAGGGGGCAGGTGAAAAACTGTTTTTT.

The chain carries TRBV7-2 and TRBJ2-7; the D call may be TRBD1 or TRBD2 (5 bases each). Germline lookup yields CDR1 SGHTA and CDR2 FQGNSA. V was cut by 4 bases and J by 6 bases, with 22 bases left in between. The CDR3 contains 16 residues. The CDR3 spells CASSSITGTAGAEQYF. CDR3 DNA sequence: TGTGCCAGCAGCTCCATTACCGGGACGGCGGGTGCCGAGCAGTACTTC.

V usage is TRBV5-1 and J usage is TRBJ2-3, with 7 bases that match TRBD1. Germline CDR1 reads SGHRS; CDR2 reads YFSETQ. V was clipped by 0 bases and J by 0 bases; unmatched bases: 7. CDR3 length equals 17 residues. CDR3 protein: CASSLGVTGPSTDTQYF. The CDR3 DNA is TGCGCCAGCAGCTTGGGAGTGACAGGGCCTAGCACAGATACGCAGTATTTT.

The CDR3 nucleotides read TGTGCCAGCAGTCGAACAGGGGATCAGCCCCAGCATTTT. This codes for CASSRTGDQPQHF. The rearrangement uses TRBV6-1 and TRBJ1-5; 7 nucleotides agree with TRBD1. Germline CDR1 and CDR2: MNHNS and SASEGT. V lost 5 bases, J lost 5 bases, and 3 bases stayed unmatched. The CDR3 loop spans 13 amino acids.

V and J are TRBV19 and TRBJ1-6; TRBD1 is a possible D gene (5 bases). Per germline, CDR1 LNHDA and CDR2 SQIVND (reference sequence). The CDR3 sequence is 16 residues long. V was pared by 7 bases and J by 7 bases, with 20 bases between. The CDR3 sequence: CASTQTRDGKNSPLHF. In DNA, the CDR3 is TGTGCCAGTACCCAAACCCGGGACGGGAAAAATTCACCCCTCCACTTT.

The rearrangement links TRBV7-2 to TRBJ2-7; D ambiguous. Trimming shortened V by 5 bases and J by 7 bases, and 12 bases separated the two germline ends. In germline, CDR1 is SGHTA, CDR2 FQGNSA. The CDR3 contains 12 residues. This CDR3 is CASSRLLGEQYF. As DNA, the CDR3 is TGTGCCAGCAGCCGACTTCTAGGGGAGCAGTACTTC.

This chain joins TRBV5-4 and TRBJ2-5; possibly TRBD2 for D (6 bases). The germline gives CDR1 SGHNT, CDR2 YYREEE (reference sequence). The CDR3 runs to 16 residues. Deletions cut 0 bases from V and 1 base from J, with 13 bases between. In DNA, the CDR3 is TGTGCCAGCAGCTTGGGTTTAAGCGGGCCCCAAGAGACCCAGTACTTC. It codes for CASSLGLSGPQETQYF.

V is TRBV28 and J is TRBJ1-5; D is undetermined. V lost 5 bases, J lost 5 bases, and 13 bases lay in between. From germline, CDR1 is MDHEN and CDR2 SYDVKM. The CDR3 has 14 residues. CDR3 sequence: CASSRGKWDQPQHF. DNA for the CDR3: TGTGCCAGCAGTCGAGGAAAGTGGGATCAGCCCCAGCATTTT.

The chain links TRBV7-2 to TRBJ2-6, with 8 bases lining up with TRBD2. Germline CDR1 SGHTA, CDR2 FQGNSA. The CDR3 runs 17 residues. The trim removed 1 base at V and 0 bases at J, leaving 2 bases unmatched. The CDR3 loop is CASSLVAGNSGANVLTF. The DNA for the CDR3 is TGTGCCAGCAGCTTAGTAGCGGGGAACTCTGGGGCCAACGTCCTGACTTTC. The entire variable domain, with the rest obtained from reference TRBV7-2 and TRBJ2-6, is as follows: GAGVSQSPSNKVTEKGKDVELRCDPISGHTALYWYRQSLGQGLEFLIYFQGNSAPDKSGLPSDRFSAERTGGSVSTLTIQRTQQEDSAVYLCASSLVAGNSGANVLTFGAGSRLTVL.

The chain couples TRBV11-2 to TRBJ2-2, with D tentatively TRBD2 (6 bases). V lost 5 bases and J 4 bases, leaving 11 bases between the germline ends. The CDR3 length is 14 residues. Germline V gives CDR1 SGHAT, CDR2 FQNNGV. The CDR3 loop reads CASSPRGSTGELFF. The CDR3 DNA sequence: TGTGCCAGCAGCCCTCGGGGGAGCACCGGGGAGCTGTTTTTT.

The gene calls are TRBV7-9 and TRBJ2-4, with 9 bases fitting TRBD2. This CDR3 is built from 18 residues. The V gene end was trimmed by 3 bases and the J gene end by 0 bases; junction bases not matched to a gene: 9. Germline assignment: CDR1 SEHNR and CDR2 FQNEAQ (reference sequence). For the CDR3, the DNA is TGTGCCAGCAGCTTCCCTAGCGGGGCCCACTTAGCCAAAAACATTCAGTACTTC. It translates to CASSFPSGAHLAKNIQYF.

This rearrangement joins TRBV6-6 to TRBJ1-2; D is unclear. Germline-derived CDR1 and CDR2 are MNHNY and SVGAGI (reference sequence). CDR3 length: 14 amino acids. Trimming took off 8 bases at V and 1 base at J, with 14 bases between the two ends. In DNA, the CDR3 is TGTGCCAGCGCTGGTTCGGTCAGTAACTATGGCTACACCTTC. Protein: CASAGSVSNYGYTF.

The chain uses TRBV5-4 and TRBJ2-2, with TRBD2 matching over 14 bases. CDR3 length: 18 amino acids. With 0 bases clipped from V and 4 bases from J, the junction kept 5 bases outside the gene matches. CDR1 and CDR2 (germline): SGHNT, YYREEE (reference sequence). The CDR3 sequence: CASSLGLAGGPGTGELFF. The CDR3 DNA follows: TGTGCCAGCAGCTTGGGACTAGCGGGAGGGCCTGGCACCGGGGAGCTGTTTTTT. Supplemented by reference TRBV5-4 and TRBJ2-2, the full variable domain reads ETGVTQSPTHLIKTRGQQVTLRCSSQSGHNTVSWYQQALGQGPQFIFQYYREEENGRGNFPPRFSGLQFPNYSSELNVNALELDDSALYLCASSLGLAGGPGTGELFFGEGSRLTVL.

The V and J genes are TRBV28 and TRBJ1-2, with unresolved D. Between the trimmed V and J ends, which lost 6 bases and 8 bases, there was a span of 10 bases. The CDR3 consists of 11 residues. The germline gives CDR1 MDHEN, CDR2 SYDVKM. The CDR3 reads CASRILQGYTF. CDR3 in DNA: TGTGCCAGCAGAATATTACAGGGCTACACCTTC.

The CDR3 is CASRQGGGDYGYTF. The CDR3 coding sequence is TGTGCCAGCAGACAGGGAGGAGGGGACTATGGCTACACCTTC. The gene calls are TRBV6-1 and TRBJ1-2; tentative D call: TRBD1 (6 bases). The V end was cut by 6 bases, the J end by 3 bases, with 14 bases between. The germline gives CDR1 MNHNS, CDR2 SASEGT. The CDR3 loop spans 14 amino acids.

The gene calls are TRBV5-1 and TRBJ2-5; 10 bases line up with TRBD2. CDR1 and CDR2 (germline): SGHRS, YFSETQ. The CDR3 has 15 amino acids. After removal of 4 bases from V and 3 bases from J, the junction contained 6 bases not matched to a gene. The CDR3 sequence is CASSAASGGKETQYF. CDR3 sequence (DNA): TGCGCCAGCAGCGCGGCTAGCGGGGGCAAAGAGACCCAGTACTTC.

Remarks on this clone: Other nucleotide sequences from this sample produce the same CDR3. The genes are TRBV10-3 and TRBJ1-4; tentative D call: TRBD1 (5 bases). The CDR3 extends over 15 amino acids. Germline CDR1 ENHRY, CDR2 SYGVKD. The V and J ends lost 0 bases and 5 bases respectively, with 10 bases between them. CDR3 sequence: CAISESGGLNEKLFF. The CDR3 DNA is TGTGCCATCAGTGAGTCGGGGGGTTTGAATGAAAAACTGTTTTTT.

The rearrangement links TRBV7-9 to TRBJ2-2; D might be TRBD1 (5 bases). CDR3 length equals 16 residues. V was cut by 2 bases and J by 2 bases, with 12 bases left in between. CDR1 SEHNR and CDR2 FQNEAQ come from the germline V gene (reference sequence). The CDR3 coding sequence is TGTGCCAGCAGCTTATCGGCAGGGCCCAACACCGGGGAGCTGTTTTTT. Translated: CASSLSAGPNTGELFF.

This clone was found once. Other DNA sequences in this specimen translate into the identical CDR3. V usage is TRBV25-1 and J usage is TRBJ1-2; a possible D gene is TRBD1 (5 bases). Per the germline V gene, CDR1 is MGHDK and CDR2 is SYGVNS. Trimming cost V 1 base and J 5 bases, with 5 bases left between them. This CDR3 region has 12 residues. The CDR3 DNA is TGTGCCAGCAGTGAATCAGGGTATGGCTACACCTTC. Residues: CASSESGYGYTF.

Note on this clone: Additional DNA sequences in this sample encode the identical CDR3. This chain joins TRBV30 and TRBJ1-2; TRBD1 agrees at 9 bases. Germline CDR1 reads GTSNPN; CDR2 reads SVGIG (reference sequence). The V gene end was trimmed by 3 bases and the J gene end by 2 bases; junction bases not matched to a gene: 4. The CDR3 contains 14 residues. CDR3: CAWSPGQGNYGYTF. CDR3 sequence (DNA): TGTGCCTGGAGCCCTGGACAGGGGAACTATGGCTACACCTTC. Filled out from reference TRBV30 and TRBJ1-2, the complete variable domain reads SQTIHQWPATLVQPVGSPLSLECTVEGTSNPNLYWYRQAAGRGLQLLFYSVGIGQISSEVPQNLSASRPQDRQFILSSKKLLLSDSGFYLCAWSPGQGNYGYTFGSGTRLTVV.

This clone appeared once. The V call is TRBV19, the J call TRBJ1-4; TRBD1 aligns across 7 bases. Germline CDR1 reads LNHDA; CDR2 reads SQIVND (reference sequence). Trimming removed 5 bases from V and 3 bases from J; junction bases left unmatched: 3. This CDR3 is built from 14 residues. In nucleotides, the CDR3 is TGTGCCAGTAGTTGGGGACAGTCTAATGAAAAACTGTTTTTT. Its translation: CASSWGQSNEKLFF.